A selection of T cell receptor beta chains follows, all from one sample in a study of vaccination and CD4 T cells after COVID-19. One entry per CDR3 protein results from TCRdb running MiXCR on the PCR reads. This sample yields 13,000 or so distinct CDR3 sequences, of which about 40% are seen a single time; over 12% belongs to the top ten. Antigens for these TCRs are unknown. The sequencing input was CD4+ T cells from blood, cultured in vitro. Source of these receptors: a human donor who had recovered from COVID-19. Each CDR3 is given with its conserved first and last residue. Each record gives: J gene, clone size, D gene, V gene, CDR3 protein, CDR3 DNA. D genes are given only for firm matches. Size tells how often a clone was seen (once, few, many) or the class of an expanded clone, and some rows leave it out.

>TRBJ1-2|-|-|TRBV19
CASSTGEPFLGCTF
TGTGCCAGTAGTACGGGAGAACCGTTCTTGGGCTGCACCTTC
>TRBJ2-7|few|-|TRBV20-1
CSARGDGVTSYEQYF
TGCAGTGCTAGAGGGGACGGGGTCACCTCCTACGAGCAGTACTTC
>TRBJ1-1|medium-sized|-|TRBV7-9
CASSFGQTNTEAFF
TGTGCCAGCAGCTTCGGACAGACGAACACTGAAGCTTTCTTT
>TRBJ1-1|-|TRBD1|TRBV11-3
CASSPRDRGSTEAFF
TGTGCCAGCAGCCCCCGGGACAGGGGTTCTACTGAAGCTTTCTTT
>TRBJ2-2|few|-|TRBV6-4
CASSPGMGSNTGELFF
TGTGCCAGCAGCCCAGGGATGGGGTCGAACACCGGGGAGCTGTTTTTT
>TRBJ1-5|few|-|TRBV19
CARLEHQQPQHF
TGTGCCAGGCTTGAACACCAGCAGCCCCAGCATTTT
>TRBJ2-3|-|-|TRBV5-4
CASSLVEGDTQYF
TGTGCCAGCAGCTTGGTGGAGGGTGATACGCAGTATTTT
>TRBJ1-2|-|TRBD1|TRBV10-3
CAIGQGERGYTF
TGTGCCATCGGCCAGGGGGAACGGGGCTACACCTTC
>TRBJ1-5|-|-|TRBV30
CAWNQGGEQPQHF
TGTGCCTGGAACCAGGGAGGAGAGCAGCCCCAGCATTTT
>TRBJ2-3|-|-|TRBV12-3/TRBV12-4
CASSLGWGGPDTQYF
TGTGCCAGCAGTTTAGGATGGGGGGGCCCAGATACGCAGTATTTT
>TRBJ2-1|-|-|TRBV9
CASSYGTQSYNEQFF
TGTGCCAGCAGCTACGGGACACAATCCTACAATGAGCAGTTCTTC
>TRBJ1-2|-|TRBD1|TRBV10-3
CAIRGTDYGYTF
TGTGCCATCAGAGGGACAGACTATGGCTACACCTTC
>TRBJ2-5|-|TRBD1|TRBV19
CASTSPRQGRETQYF
TGTGCCAGTACCTCACCCCGACAGGGGAGAGAGACCCAGTACTTC
>TRBJ1-3|few|-|TRBV7-6
CASSLGAGTGNTIYF
TGTGCCAGCAGCTTAGGGGCAGGGACTGGAAACACCATATATTTT
>TRBJ2-5|-|TRBD1|TRBV7-7
CASSSDRGIGETQYF
TGTGCCAGCAGCTCCGACAGGGGAATCGGGGAGACCCAGTACTTC
>TRBJ1-5|-|TRBD1|TRBV20-1
CSARDSDRGSNQPQHF
TGCAGTGCTAGAGATTCTGACAGGGGGAGCAATCAGCCCCAGCATTTT
>TRBJ1-2|-|-|TRBV29-1
CSGGEGYGYTF
TGCAGCGGGGGTGAGGGGTATGGCTACACCTTC
>TRBJ1-5|-|-|TRBV7-9
CASSRSVPGPLQPQHF
TGTGCCAGCAGCCGATCGGTCCCAGGCCCACTGCAGCCCCAGCATTTT
>TRBJ2-7|-|TRBD2|TRBV6-1
CASSGGGNGYEQYF
TGTGCCAGTTCGGGAGGGGGGAATGGTTACGAGCAGTACTTC
>TRBJ1-1|-|TRBD1|TRBV27
CASSSLRGGTENTEAFF
TGTGCCAGCAGTTCTCTTAGAGGAGGGACAGAGAACACTGAAGCTTTCTTT
>TRBJ1-1|few|-|TRBV6-1
CASSSPTYRVGNTEAFF
TGTGCCAGCAGTAGCCCAACTTACAGGGTAGGGAACACTGAAGCTTTCTTT
>TRBJ1-4|-|TRBD1|TRBV7-2
CASRGTGGNEKLFF
TGTGCCAGCAGGGGGACAGGGGGTAATGAAAAACTGTTTTTT
>TRBJ2-2|-|TRBD2|TRBV20-1
CSARATGEAGDTGELFF
TGCAGTGCTAGGGCCACGGGGGAAGCGGGGGATACCGGGGAGCTGTTTTTT
>TRBJ1-2|-|-|TRBV7-2
CASSLVATDNYGYAF
TGTGCCAGCAGCTTAGTGGCCACGGATAACTATGGCTACGCCTTC
>TRBJ2-3|-|TRBD2|TRBV12-3/TRBV12-4
CASSLRPGSGGARVADTQYF
TGTGCCAGCAGTTTACGGCCGGGTAGCGGGGGGGCTAGAGTGGCAGATACGCAGTATTTT
>TRBJ1-5|few|-|TRBV6-1
CASSEEGWGNQPQHF
TGTGCCAGCAGTGAAGAAGGGTGGGGCAATCAGCCCCAGCATTTT
>TRBJ1-3|few|-|TRBV27
CASPLKRRNGNTIYF
TGTGCCTCGCCTTTAAAAAGGAGGAATGGAAACACCATATATTTT
>TRBJ1-2|-|-|TRBV30
CAWSVYAPDGYTF
TGTGCCTGGAGTGTTTATGCCCCCGACGGCTACACCTTC
>TRBJ1-2|-|-|TRBV6-5
CASSYSSQYGYTF
TGTGCCAGCAGTTACTCTTCCCAGTATGGCTACACCTTC
>TRBJ2-1|few|-|TRBV21-1
CASSTKRTSGGAGNEQFF
TGTGCCAGCAGCACCAAAAGGACTAGCGGGGGGGCTGGGAATGAGCAGTTCTTC
>TRBJ2-5|-|-|TRBV11-3
CASSLGETQYF
TGTGCCAGCAGCTTGGGAGAGACCCAGTACTTC
>TRBJ1-1|-|-|TRBV9
CASASMNTEAFF
TGTGCCAGCGCCTCTATGAACACTGAAGCTTTCTTT
>TRBJ2-3|few|TRBD2|TRBV5-8
CASSHPAGGLTDTQYF
TGTGCCAGCAGCCACCCAGCGGGGGGGCTGACAGATACGCAGTATTTT
>TRBJ2-6|few|TRBD1|TRBV7-9
CASSTNRGPSSGANVLTF
TGTGCCAGCAGCACAAACAGGGGGCCGTCCTCTGGGGCCAACGTCCTGACTTTC
>TRBJ1-2|-|-|TRBV6-2/TRBV6-3
CANSLGSSYGYTF
TGTGCCAACAGTCTCGGATCCTCCTATGGCTACACCTTC
>TRBJ1-2|-|-|TRBV7-2
CASSSKELGVRGYTF
TGTGCCAGCAGCTCCAAAGAGCTGGGGGTTCGGGGCTACACCTTC
>TRBJ2-2|-|TRBD1|TRBV18
CASSPWTGNTGELFF
TGTGCCAGCTCACCGTGGACAGGGAACACCGGGGAGCTGTTTTTT
>TRBJ2-1|few|TRBD2|TRBV20-1
CSARISGGAKFTYNEQFF
TGCAGTGCTAGAATTAGCGGGGGGGCCAAGTTTACCTACAATGAGCAGTTCTTC
>TRBJ1-6|few|-|TRBV5-1
CASSLAGGENNSPLHF
TGCGCCAGCAGCTTGGCGGGGGGCGAGAATAATTCACCCCTCCACTTT
>TRBJ1-2|few|-|TRBV28
CASSQLDRGAGGYTF
TGTGCCAGCAGCCAACTAGACCGGGGGGCAGGAGGCTACACCTTC
>TRBJ1-5|-|-|TRBV27
CASSLGRGPQPQHF
TGTGCCAGCAGTTTGGGGCGCGGACCCCAGCCCCAGCATTTT
>TRBJ1-1|-|-|TRBV11-2
CASSLAANTEAFF
TGTGCCAGCAGCTTAGCGGCGAACACTGAAGCTTTCTTT
>TRBJ1-2|-|TRBD1|TRBV7-2
CASSQGQSYGYTF
TGTGCCAGCAGCCAGGGACAGAGCTATGGCTACACCTTC
>TRBJ2-5|-|-|TRBV6-2/TRBV6-3
CASSYPGTQYF
TGTGCCAGCAGTTATCCCGGCACCCAGTACTTC
>TRBJ1-2|few|TRBD1|TRBV6-2/TRBV6-3
CASSHPRTGGDGYTF
TGTGCCAGCAGTCACCCGCGGACAGGGGGCGATGGCTACACCTTC
>TRBJ2-3|-|-|TRBV12-3/TRBV12-4
CASSRDSTPTDTQYF
TGTGCCAGCAGTAGGGACTCAACTCCCACAGATACGCAGTATTTT
>TRBJ1-3|-|-|TRBV6-1
CASRFGEAGNTIYF
TGTGCCAGCAGATTTGGGGAAGCTGGAAACACCATATATTTT
>TRBJ1-4|-|-|TRBV9
CASSVGGAGANEKLFF
TGTGCCAGCAGCGTAGGGGGGGCAGGGGCTAATGAAAAACTGTTTTTT
>TRBJ2-3|-|-|TRBV6-1
CASRNTFTSTDTQYF
TGTGCCAGCCGAAACACATTTACTAGCACAGATACGCAGTATTTT
>TRBJ1-2|-|-|TRBV12-3/TRBV12-4
CASRGGGRYTF
TGTGCCAGCAGGGGGGGTGGTCGCTACACCTTC
>TRBJ2-2|once|TRBD1|TRBV9
CASSAYRQGAPGELFF
TGTGCCAGCAGCGCCTACCGCCAGGGGGCGCCCGGGGAGCTGTTTTTT
>TRBJ2-6|-|-|TRBV7-2
CASSLYRVPGANVLTF
TGTGCCAGCAGCTTGTACAGGGTCCCTGGGGCCAACGTCCTGACTTTC
>TRBJ1-2|-|-|TRBV5-1
CASSVPSGNYGYTF
TGCGCCAGCAGCGTCCCCTCAGGAAACTATGGCTACACCTTC
>TRBJ2-2|-|-|TRBV5-1
CASSLEGGLVTGELFF
TGCGCCAGCAGCTTGGAGGGGGGCTTGGTCACCGGGGAGCTGTTTTTT
>TRBJ2-1|-|TRBD1|TRBV6-5
CASSSTLPTGGNEQFF
TGTGCCAGCAGTTCCACCCTCCCGACAGGGGGAAATGAGCAGTTCTTC
>TRBJ2-3|-|TRBD1|TRBV11-3
CASSLTGTGGLRDTQYF
TGTGCCAGCAGCTTGACCGGGACAGGGGGTTTAAGAGATACGCAGTATTTT
>TRBJ1-4|-|-|TRBV9
CASSVGADLNEKLFF
TGTGCCAGCAGCGTAGGGGCAGACCTTAATGAAAAACTGTTTTTT